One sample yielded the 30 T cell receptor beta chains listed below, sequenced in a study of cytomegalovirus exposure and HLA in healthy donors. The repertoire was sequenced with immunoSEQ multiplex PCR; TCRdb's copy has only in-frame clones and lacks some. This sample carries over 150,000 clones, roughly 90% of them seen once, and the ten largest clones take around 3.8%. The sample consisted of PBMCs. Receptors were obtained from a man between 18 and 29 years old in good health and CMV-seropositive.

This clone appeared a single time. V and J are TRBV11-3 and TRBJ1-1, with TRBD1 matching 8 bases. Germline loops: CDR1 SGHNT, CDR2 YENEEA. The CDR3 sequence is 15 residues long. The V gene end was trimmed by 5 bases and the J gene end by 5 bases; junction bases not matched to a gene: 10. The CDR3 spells CASSPSFDRGTEAFF. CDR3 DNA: TGTGCCAGCAGCCCCTCTTTCGACAGGGGTACTGAAGCTTTCTTT.

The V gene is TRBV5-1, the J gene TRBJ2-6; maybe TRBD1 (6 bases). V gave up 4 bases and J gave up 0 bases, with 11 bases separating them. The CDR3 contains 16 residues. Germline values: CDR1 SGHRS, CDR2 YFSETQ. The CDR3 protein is CASSEGQISGANVLTF. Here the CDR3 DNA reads TGCGCCAGCAGCGAGGGACAAATCTCTGGGGCCAACGTCCTGACTTTC.

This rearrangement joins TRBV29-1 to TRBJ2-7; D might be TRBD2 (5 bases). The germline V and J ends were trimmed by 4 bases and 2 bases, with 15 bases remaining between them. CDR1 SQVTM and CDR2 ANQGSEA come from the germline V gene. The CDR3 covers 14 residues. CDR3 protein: CSVVSASSTYEQYF. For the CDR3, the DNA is TGCAGCGTTGTGTCGGCTAGCAGTACCTACGAGCAGTACTTC.

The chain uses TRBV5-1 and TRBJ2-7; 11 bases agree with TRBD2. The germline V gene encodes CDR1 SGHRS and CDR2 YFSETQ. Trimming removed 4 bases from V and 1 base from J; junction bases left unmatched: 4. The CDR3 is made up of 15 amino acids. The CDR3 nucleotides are TGCGCCAGCAGCCTCCGACTAGCGGGGTCCTACGAGCAGTACTTC. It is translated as CASSLRLAGSYEQYF. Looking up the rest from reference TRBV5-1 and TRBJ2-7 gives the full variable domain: KAGVTQTPRYLIKTRGQQVTLSCSPISGHRSVSWYQQTPGQGLQFLFEYFSETQRNKGNFPGRFSGRQFSNSRSEMNVSTLELGDSALYLCASSLRLAGSYEQYFGPGTRLTVT.

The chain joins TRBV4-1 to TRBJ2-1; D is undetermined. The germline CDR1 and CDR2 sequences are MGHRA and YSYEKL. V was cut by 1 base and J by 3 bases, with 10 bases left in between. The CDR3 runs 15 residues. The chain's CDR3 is CASSQVAGNYNEQFF. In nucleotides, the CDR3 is TGCGCCAGCAGCCAAGTGGCAGGAAACTACAATGAGCAGTTCTTC.

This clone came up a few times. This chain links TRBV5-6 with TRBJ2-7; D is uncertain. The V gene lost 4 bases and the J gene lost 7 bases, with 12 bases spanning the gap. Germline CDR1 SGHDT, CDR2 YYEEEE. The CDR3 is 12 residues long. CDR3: CASSLWAGEQYF. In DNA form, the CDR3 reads TGTGCCAGCAGCCTTTGGGCTGGGGAGCAGTACTTC. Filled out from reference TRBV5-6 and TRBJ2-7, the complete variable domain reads DAGVTQSPTHLIKTRGQQVTLRCSPKSGHDTVSWYQQALGQGPQFIFQYYEEEERQRGNFPDRFSGHQFPNYSSELNVNALLLGDSALYLCASSLWAGEQYFGPGTRLTVT.

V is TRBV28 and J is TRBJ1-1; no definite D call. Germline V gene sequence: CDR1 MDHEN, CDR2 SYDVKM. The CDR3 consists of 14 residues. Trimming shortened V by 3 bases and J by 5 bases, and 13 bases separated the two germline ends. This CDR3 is CASSFLLRETEAFF. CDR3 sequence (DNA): TGTGCCAGCAGTTTTCTTCTAAGGGAGACTGAAGCTTTCTTT.

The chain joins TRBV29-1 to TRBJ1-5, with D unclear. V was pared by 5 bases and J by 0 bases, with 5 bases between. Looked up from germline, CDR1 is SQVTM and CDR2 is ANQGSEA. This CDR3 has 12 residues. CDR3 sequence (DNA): TGCAGCGTTTCAGGTAGCAATCAGCCCCAGCATTTT. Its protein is CSVSGSNQPQHF.

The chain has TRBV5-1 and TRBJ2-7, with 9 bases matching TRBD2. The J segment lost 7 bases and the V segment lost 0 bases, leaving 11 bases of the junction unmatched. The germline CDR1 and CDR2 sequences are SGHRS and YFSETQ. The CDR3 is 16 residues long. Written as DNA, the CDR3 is TGCGCCAGCAGCTTGGCATCGGCTAGCGGGACGCGTGAGCAGTACTTC. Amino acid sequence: CASSLASASGTREQYF.

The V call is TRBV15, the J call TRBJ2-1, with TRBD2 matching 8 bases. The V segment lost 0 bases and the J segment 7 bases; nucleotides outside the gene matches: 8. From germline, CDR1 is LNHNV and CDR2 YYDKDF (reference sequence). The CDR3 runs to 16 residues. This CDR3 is CATSRDASGSRNEQFF. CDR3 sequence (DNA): TGTGCCACCAGCAGAGATGCGAGCGGGAGCAGGAATGAGCAGTTCTTC.

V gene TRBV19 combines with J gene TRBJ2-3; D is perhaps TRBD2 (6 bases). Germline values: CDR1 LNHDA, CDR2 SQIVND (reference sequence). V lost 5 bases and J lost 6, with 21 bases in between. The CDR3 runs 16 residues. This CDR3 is CASSSRRGAGRDTQYF. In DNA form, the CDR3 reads TGTGCCAGTAGTTCCCGACGAGGTGCGGGACGGGATACGCAGTATTTT.

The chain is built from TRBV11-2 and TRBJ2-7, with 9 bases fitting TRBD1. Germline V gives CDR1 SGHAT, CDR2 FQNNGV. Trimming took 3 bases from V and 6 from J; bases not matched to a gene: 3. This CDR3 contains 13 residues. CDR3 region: CASSFTGGREQYF. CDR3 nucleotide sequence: TGTGCCAGCAGCTTTACAGGGGGCCGCGAGCAGTACTTC.

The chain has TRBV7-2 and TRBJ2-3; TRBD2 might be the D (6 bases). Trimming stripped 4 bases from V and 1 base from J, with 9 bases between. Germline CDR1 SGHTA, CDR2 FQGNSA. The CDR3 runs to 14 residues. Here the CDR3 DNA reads TGTGCCAGCAGCTCGTGGGAGGGCACAGATACGCAGTATTTT. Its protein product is CASSSWEGTDTQYF.

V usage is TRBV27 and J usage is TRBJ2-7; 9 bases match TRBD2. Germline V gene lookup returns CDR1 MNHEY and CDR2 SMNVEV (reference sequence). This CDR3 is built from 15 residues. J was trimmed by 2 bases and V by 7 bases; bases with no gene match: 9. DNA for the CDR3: TGTGCCAGCACCCCCCTTAGCGGGGGCCCCTACGAGCAGTACTTC. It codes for CASTPLSGGPYEQYF.

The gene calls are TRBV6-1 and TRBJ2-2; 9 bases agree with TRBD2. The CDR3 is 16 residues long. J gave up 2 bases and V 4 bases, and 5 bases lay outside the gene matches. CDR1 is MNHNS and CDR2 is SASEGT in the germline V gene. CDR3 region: CASSGLGLANTGELFF. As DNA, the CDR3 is TGTGCCAGCAGTGGTCTGGGACTAGCTAACACCGGGGAGCTGTTTTTT.

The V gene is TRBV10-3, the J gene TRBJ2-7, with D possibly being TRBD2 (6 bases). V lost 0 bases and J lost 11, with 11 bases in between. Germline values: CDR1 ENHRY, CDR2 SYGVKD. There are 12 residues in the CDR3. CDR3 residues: CAISESEGFKYF. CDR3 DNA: TGTGCCATCAGTGAGTCGGAGGGTTTCAAGTACTTC.

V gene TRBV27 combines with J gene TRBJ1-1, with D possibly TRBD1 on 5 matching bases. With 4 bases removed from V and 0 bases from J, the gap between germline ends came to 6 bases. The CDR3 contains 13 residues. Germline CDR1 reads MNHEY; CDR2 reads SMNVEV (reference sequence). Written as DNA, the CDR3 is TGTGCCAGCAGTTGGGGGGTGAACACTGAAGCTTTCTTT. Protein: CASSWGVNTEAFF.

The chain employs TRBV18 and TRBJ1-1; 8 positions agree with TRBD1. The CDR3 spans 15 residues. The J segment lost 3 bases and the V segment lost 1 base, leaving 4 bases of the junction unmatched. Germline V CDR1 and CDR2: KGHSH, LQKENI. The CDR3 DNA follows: TGTGCCAGCTCACCACGACAGGGGTGGGACACTGAAGCTTTCTTT. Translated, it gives CASSPRQGWDTEAFF.

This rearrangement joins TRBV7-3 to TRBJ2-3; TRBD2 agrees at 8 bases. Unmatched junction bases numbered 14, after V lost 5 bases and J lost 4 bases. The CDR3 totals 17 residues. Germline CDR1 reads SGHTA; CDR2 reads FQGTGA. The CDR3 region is CASSLLGAGVFADTQYF. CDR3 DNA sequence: TGTGCCAGCAGCCTTTTAGGAGCGGGAGTTTTCGCAGATACGCAGTATTTT.

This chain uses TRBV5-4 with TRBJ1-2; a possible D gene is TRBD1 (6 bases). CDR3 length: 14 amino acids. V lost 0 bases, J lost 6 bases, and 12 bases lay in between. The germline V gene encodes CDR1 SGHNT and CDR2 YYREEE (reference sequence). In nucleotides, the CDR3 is TGTGCCAGCAGCTTGGTTGACAGGTGGAATGGCTACACCTTC. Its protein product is CASSLVDRWNGYTF.

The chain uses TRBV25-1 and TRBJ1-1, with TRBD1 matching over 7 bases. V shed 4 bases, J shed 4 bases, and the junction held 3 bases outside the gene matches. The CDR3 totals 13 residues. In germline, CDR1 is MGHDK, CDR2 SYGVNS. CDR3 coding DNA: TGTGCCAGCAGTGCTCGACAGGGCACTGAAGCTTTCTTT. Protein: CASSARQGTEAFF.

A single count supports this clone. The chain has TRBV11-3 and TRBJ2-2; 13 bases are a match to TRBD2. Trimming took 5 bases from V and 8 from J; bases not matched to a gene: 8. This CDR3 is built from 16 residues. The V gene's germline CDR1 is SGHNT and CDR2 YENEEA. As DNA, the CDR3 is TGTGCCAGCAGCGATACTAGCGGGAGGGATATGGGGGAGCTGTTTTTT. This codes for CASSDTSGRDMGELFF. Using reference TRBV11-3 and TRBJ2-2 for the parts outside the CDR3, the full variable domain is EAGVVQSPRYKIIEKKQPVAFWCNPISGHNTLYWYLQNLGQGPELLIRYENEEAVDDSQLPKDRFSAERLKGVDSTLKIQPAELGDSAVYLCASSDTSGRDMGELFFGEGSRLTVL.

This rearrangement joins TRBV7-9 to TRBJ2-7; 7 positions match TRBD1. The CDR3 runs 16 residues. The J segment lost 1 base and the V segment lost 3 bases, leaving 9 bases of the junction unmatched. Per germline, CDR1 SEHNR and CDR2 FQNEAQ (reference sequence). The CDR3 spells CASSFNTGQRSYEQYF. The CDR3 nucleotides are TGTGCCAGCAGCTTTAACACGGGACAGAGGTCCTACGAGCAGTACTTC.

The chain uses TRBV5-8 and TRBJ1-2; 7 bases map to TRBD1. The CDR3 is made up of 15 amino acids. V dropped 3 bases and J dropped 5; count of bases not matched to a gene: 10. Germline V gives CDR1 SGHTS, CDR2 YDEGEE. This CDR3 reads CASSSLKGARYGYTF. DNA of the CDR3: TGTGCCAGCAGCTCGCTAAAGGGGGCGAGATATGGCTACACCTTC.

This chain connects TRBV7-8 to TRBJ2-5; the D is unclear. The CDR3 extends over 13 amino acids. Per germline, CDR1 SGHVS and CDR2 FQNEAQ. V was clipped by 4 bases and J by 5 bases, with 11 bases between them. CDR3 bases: TGTGCCAGCAGCTGGTCTGGCCCGGAGACCCAGTACTTC. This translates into CASSWSGPETQYF.

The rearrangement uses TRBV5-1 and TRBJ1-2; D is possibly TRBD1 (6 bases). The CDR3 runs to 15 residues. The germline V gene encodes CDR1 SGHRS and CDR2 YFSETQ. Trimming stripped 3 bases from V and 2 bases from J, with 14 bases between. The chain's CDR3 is CASSSLTGTNYGYTF. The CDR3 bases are TGCGCCAGCAGCTCCCTAACAGGGACGAACTATGGCTACACCTTC.

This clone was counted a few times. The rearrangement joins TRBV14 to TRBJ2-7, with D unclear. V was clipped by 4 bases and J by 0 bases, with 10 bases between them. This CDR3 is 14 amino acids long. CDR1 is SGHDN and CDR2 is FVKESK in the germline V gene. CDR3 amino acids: CASSRSPYSYEQYF. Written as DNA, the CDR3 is TGTGCCAGCAGCCGCAGTCCATACTCCTACGAGCAGTACTTC.

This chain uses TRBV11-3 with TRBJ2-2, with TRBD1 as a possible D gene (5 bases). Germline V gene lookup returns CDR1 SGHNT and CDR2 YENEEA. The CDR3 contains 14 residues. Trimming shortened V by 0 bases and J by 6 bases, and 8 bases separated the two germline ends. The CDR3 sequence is CASSLEGAPGELFF. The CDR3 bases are TGTGCCAGCAGCTTAGAAGGGGCCCCCGGGGAGCTGTTTTTT. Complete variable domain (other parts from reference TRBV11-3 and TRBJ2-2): EAGVVQSPRYKIIEKKQPVAFWCNPISGHNTLYWYLQNLGQGPELLIRYENEEAVDDSQLPKDRFSAERLKGVDSTLKIQPAELGDSAVYLCASSLEGAPGELFFGEGSRLTVL.

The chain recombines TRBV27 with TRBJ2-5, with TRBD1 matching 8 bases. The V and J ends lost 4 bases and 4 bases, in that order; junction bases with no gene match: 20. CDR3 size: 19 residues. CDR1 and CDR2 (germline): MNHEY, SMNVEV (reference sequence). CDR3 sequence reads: CASSSFSPRGRGRRETQYF. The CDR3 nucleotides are TGTGCCAGCAGTTCTTTTTCTCCCCGCGGCAGGGGGCGTCGAGAGACCCAGTACTTC.

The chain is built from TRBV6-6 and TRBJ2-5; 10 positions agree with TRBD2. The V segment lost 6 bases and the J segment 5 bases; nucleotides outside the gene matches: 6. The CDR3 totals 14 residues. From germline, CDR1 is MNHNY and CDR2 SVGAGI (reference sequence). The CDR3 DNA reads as TGTGCCAGCAGCCCGCGAGCGGGAGGGGAGACCCAGTACTTC. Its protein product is CASSPRAGGETQYF.